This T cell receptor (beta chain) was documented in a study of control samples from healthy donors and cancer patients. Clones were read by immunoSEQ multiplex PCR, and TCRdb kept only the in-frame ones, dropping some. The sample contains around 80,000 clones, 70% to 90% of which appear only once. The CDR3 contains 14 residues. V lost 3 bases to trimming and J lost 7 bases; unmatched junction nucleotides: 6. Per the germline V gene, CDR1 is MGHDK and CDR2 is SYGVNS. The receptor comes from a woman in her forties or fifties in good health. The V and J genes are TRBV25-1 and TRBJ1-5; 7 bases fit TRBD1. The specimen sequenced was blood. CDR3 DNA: TGTGCCAGCAGTGAGAGACAGGGTAAACAGCCCCAGCATTTT. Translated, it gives CASSERQGKQPQHF.